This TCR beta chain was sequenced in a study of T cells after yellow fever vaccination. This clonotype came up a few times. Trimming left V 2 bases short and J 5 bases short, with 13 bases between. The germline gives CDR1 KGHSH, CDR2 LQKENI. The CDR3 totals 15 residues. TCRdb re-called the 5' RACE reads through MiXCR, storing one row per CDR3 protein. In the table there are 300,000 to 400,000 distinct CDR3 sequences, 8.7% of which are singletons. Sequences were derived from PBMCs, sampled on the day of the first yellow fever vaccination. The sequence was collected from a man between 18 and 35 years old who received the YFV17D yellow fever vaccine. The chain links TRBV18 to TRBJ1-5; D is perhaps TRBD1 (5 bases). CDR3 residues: CASSPRGVEDQPQHF. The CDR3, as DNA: TGTGCCAGCTCACCAAGAGGGGTTGAGGATCAGCCCCAGCATTTT.